These T cell receptor beta chains were read from a single sample in a study of T cells after posttransplantation cyclophosphamide. Clones were sequenced by immunoSEQ multiplex PCR, and TCRdb holds only the in-frame ones, with some missing. The sample contains more than 20,000 clones, 73% of which appear only once. Source material: memory CD4+ T cells sorted from PBMCs. These TCRs come from a woman aged 60-75 years in good health, CMV-negative, and a related stem cell transplant donor. Each CDR3 is given with its conserved first and last residue. Fields, in order: D gene, clone size, J gene, V gene, CDR3 protein, CDR3 DNA. The D gene is left open where the match is weak. Size tells how often a clone was seen (once, few, many) or the class of an expanded clone, and some rows leave it out.

TRBD2,NA,TRBJ2-3,TRBV5-1,CASSPGSGGLYADTQYF,TGCGCCAGCAGCCCGGGGTCGGGGGGGCTCTATGCAGATACGCAGTATTTT
TRBD1,few,TRBJ1-3,TRBV5-1,CASSSKGAVAGNTIYF,TGCGCCAGCAGTTCTAAGGGGGCAGTCGCTGGAAACACCATATATTTT
TRBD2,NA,TRBJ2-1,TRBV9,CASSVGIGTSGSENEQFF,TGTGCCAGCAGCGTAGGCATCGGGACTAGCGGGAGTGAGAATGAGCAGTTCTTC
TRBD2,NA,TRBJ2-7,TRBV6-4,CASSLRAGGIYEQYF,TGTGCCAGCAGTCTCAGAGCGGGAGGAATTTACGAGCAGTACTTC
NA,NA,TRBJ1-1,TRBV5-4,CASSLDPGAPEAFF,TGTGCCAGCAGCTTGGATCCTGGGGCCCCTGAAGCTTTCTTT
TRBD1,NA,TRBJ2-2,TRBV6-6,CASSRQGTGELFF,TGTGCCAGCAGCCGACAGGGCACCGGGGAGCTGTTTTTT
NA,NA,TRBJ1-1,TRBV28,CAESGPANTEAFF,TGTGCCGAAAGCGGCCCCGCGAACACTGAAGCTTTCTTT
TRBD2,NA,TRBJ2-5,TRBV9,CASSPFLTGLAGGYQETQYF,TGTGCCAGCAGCCCTTTCTTGACAGGCCTAGCGGGAGGGTACCAAGAGACCCAGTACTTC
NA,few,TRBJ1-2,TRBV7-2,CASSPGGVANYGYTF,TGTGCCAGCAGCCCCGGGGGGGTGGCGAACTATGGCTACACCTTC
TRBD2,NA,TRBJ2-7,TRBV28,CASSAASGSTYEQYF,TGTGCCAGCAGTGCAGCTAGCGGGAGTACCTACGAGCAGTACTTC
NA,NA,TRBJ1-2,TRBV15,CATSRERRSNYGYTF,TGTGCCACCAGCAGAGAAAGGAGGTCAAACTATGGCTACACCTTC
NA,NA,TRBJ1-4,TRBV19,CASISGGAGNEKLFF,TGTGCCAGTATCTCGGGGGGGGCCGGTAATGAAAAACTGTTTTTT
NA,NA,TRBJ1-3,TRBV21-1,CASSKKIGRGCHTIYF,TGTGCCAGCAGCAAAAAAATAGGAAGGGGGTGCCACACCATATATTTT
TRBD2,NA,TRBJ2-7,TRBV7-2,CASTPSSGGRYEQYF,TGTGCCAGCACCCCCAGCTCGGGGGGGCGCTACGAGCAGTACTTC
TRBD2,NA,TRBJ2-7,TRBV7-9,CASSSTSGSYEQYF,TGTGCCAGCAGCTCGACTAGCGGGAGCTACGAGCAGTACTTC